The source of this T cell receptor (beta chain) is a study of human T cells and chemical hapten exposure (dated by TCRdb to the early 2020s). For context, the study as a whole: For sensitization, 2% DPC in acetone was applied to a roughly 2 cm by roughly 2 cm area of upper inner arm skin. Throughout the study period of around 24 weeks, patients also received therapeutic DPC doses to the scalp every week. Patch testing on the upper back used Finn chambers containing 0.01% DPC, with scoring done after 6 days according to International Contact Dermatitis Research Group standards. Alopecia areata with under or over 50% scalp involvement, alopecia totalis and alopecia universalis were represented in the patient cohort, which was mostly female. Libraries were pooled for sequencing, and variation in per-sample TCR yields was attributed mainly to small differences in library volumes within the pool. In alopecia patients, the study followed how the peripheral blood TCR repertoire changed in vivo over primary and secondary sensitization to diphenylcyclopropenone (DPC), a hapten. Blood samples were taken from patients before sensitization (week 0) and then at 2, 6 and about 24 weeks after DPC sensitization. About 29 alopecia patients gave blood for TCR sequencing at one to four time points (pre-sensitization, 2, 6 and 24 weeks).

Interpreted using the paper, the time point label stands for: pre-sensitization, week 0. The treatment or condition label corresponds to: therapeutic diphenylcyclopropenone sensitization with weekly scalp DPC. At every patch-test visit, the blood draw took place before the patch test was put on. Eligible patients were aged 18 to 70, diagnosed with alopecia, deemed suitable for DPC therapy, and excluded if pregnant. Unfractionated whole blood was collected in Tempus Blood RNA tubes, and total RNA was extracted from that blood. Receptors were amplified or captured by RACE. Sequencing was performed on a NextSeq 500. During library preparation, unique molecular identifiers were attached to individual cDNA molecules so that TCRs could be counted quantitatively and reproducibly. Both TCR alpha and TCR beta chains were sequenced from each blood RNA sample. Per the original workflow: A median of about 89,000 TCRs per sample was observed, with a range of 23,224 to 690,600. V, J and CDR3 annotation of the TCR reads was carried out using the Decombinator software suite. To make PS versus PT1 abundance plots, every sample was subsampled to the same number of TCRs (28,000). TCRs were defined as expanded if absent before sensitization and observed at least eight times at the 2-week time point. TCRdb cleaned the public reads at Q25 with fastp, built clones with MiXCR and kept in-frame beta chains. Rows with one shared CDR3 protein collapse into an entry with the most common genes and DNA. These V and J calls are TCRdb output, not the study's own analysis. This sample is represented by under 300,000 distinct CDR3 sequences; 7% to 10% of them were singletons. The ten largest clonotypes hold 2.3% of the sample.

Regarding this clonotype: Its antigen target is currently unknown. No base quality information exists; no much larger clone differs at one position.

Study-wide findings and limitations: Patch test score correlated positively with the number of PT1 expanded TCRs, reaching significance at thresholds 8, 16 and 32 but not at 4. No change with DPC sensitization was found in the number of TCRs above 1 in 1000 frequency, and no evidence of global repertoire structure alterations was found. After repeated subsampling, the strength of the expansion versus patch-test correlation and the threshold at which it became significant changed. Because all patients had alopecia, a presumed autoimmune disease, the immune response of the patients might differ from that of healthy individuals. Expanded TCRs formed significantly more large CDR3 similarity clusters than pre-sensitization or healthy control sets, consistent with antigen-driven responses.

The CDR3 holds 16 amino acids from the cysteine to the phenylalanine. The sequence is cut down to CDR3 DNA, 48 bases in frame from base 1. V is trimmed back by 4 bases and J by 3 bases, and the junction contains 11 bases that no gene match accounts for. The germline V gene provides CDR1 MDHEN and CDR2 SYDVKM. This receptor chain uses TRBV28 and TRBJ2-7; 8 of the junction bases match TRBD2. The sample was whole blood, taken in connection with sensitization to the hapten diphenylcyclopropenone (DPC). The source of this sequence is a woman aged 40 to 49 with alopecia areata. Some clones in this sample may be carry-over from other donors' samples. CDR3 region: CASSSPARAGDYEQYF. The sequenced DNA is TGTGCCAGCAGTTCACCGGCGCGAGCGGGGGACTACGAGCAGTACTTC.